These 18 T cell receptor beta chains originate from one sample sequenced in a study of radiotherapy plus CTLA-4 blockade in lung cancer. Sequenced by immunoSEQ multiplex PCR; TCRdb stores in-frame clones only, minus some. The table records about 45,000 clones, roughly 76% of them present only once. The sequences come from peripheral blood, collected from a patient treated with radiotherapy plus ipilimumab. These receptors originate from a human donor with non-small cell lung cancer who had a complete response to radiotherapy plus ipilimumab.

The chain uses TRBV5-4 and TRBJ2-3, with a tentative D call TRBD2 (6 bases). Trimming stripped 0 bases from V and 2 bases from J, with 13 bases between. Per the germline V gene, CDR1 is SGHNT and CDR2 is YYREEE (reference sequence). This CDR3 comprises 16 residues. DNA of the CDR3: TGTGCCAGCAGCTTGGGATTGCGGGGTCCCACAGATACGCAGTATTTT. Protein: CASSLGLRGPTDTQYF.

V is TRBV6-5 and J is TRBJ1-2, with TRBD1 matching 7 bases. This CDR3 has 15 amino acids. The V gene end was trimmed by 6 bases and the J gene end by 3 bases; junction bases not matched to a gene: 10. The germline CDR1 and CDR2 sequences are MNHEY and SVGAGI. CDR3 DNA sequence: TGTGCCAGCAGCCGGGAACAAACAGGGGACTATGGCTACACCTTC. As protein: CASSREQTGDYGYTF.

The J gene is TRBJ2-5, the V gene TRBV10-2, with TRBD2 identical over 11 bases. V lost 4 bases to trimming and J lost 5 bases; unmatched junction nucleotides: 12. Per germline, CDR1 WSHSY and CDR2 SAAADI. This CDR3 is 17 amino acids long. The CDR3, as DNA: TGCGCCAGCAGTGCGGACCTAGCGGGGGGAGAACGGGAGACCCAGTACTTC. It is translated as CASSADLAGGERETQYF.

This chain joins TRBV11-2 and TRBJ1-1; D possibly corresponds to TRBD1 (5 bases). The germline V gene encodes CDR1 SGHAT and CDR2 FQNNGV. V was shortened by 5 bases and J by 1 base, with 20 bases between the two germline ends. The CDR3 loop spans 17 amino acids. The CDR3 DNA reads TGTGCCAGCAGCCATCCTTCCCGGGGGTTTAAGAACACTGAAGCTTTCTTT. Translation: CASSHPSRGFKNTEAFF.

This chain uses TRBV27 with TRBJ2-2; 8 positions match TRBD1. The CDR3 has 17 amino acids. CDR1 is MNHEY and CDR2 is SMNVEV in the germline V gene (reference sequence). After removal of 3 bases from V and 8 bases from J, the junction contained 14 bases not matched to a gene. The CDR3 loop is CASSFDVGRGLSGELFF. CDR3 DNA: TGTGCCAGCAGTTTTGATGTGGGCAGGGGGCTTAGTGGGGAGCTGTTTTTT.

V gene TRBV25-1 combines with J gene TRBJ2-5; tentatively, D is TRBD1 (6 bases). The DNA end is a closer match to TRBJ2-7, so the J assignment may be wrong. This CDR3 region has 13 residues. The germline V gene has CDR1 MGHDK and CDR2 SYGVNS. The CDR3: CASRTGGVYEQYF. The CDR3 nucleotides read TGTGCCAGCAGGACAGGAGGAGTCTACGAGCAGTACTTC.

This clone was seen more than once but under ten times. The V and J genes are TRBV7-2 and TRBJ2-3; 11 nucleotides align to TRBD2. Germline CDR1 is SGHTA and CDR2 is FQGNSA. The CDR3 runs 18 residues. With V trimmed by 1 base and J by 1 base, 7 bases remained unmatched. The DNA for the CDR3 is TGTGCCAGCAGCTTAGGGTTCCGGGGACTAGCGGGCACAGATACGCAGTATTTT. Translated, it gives CASSLGFRGLAGTDTQYF. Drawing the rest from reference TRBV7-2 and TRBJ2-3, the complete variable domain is GAGVSQSPSNKVTEKGKDVELRCDPISGHTALYWYRQSLGQGLEFLIYFQGNSAPDKSGLPSDRFSAERTGGSVSTLTIQRTQQEDSAVYLCASSLGFRGLAGTDTQYFGPGTRLTVL.

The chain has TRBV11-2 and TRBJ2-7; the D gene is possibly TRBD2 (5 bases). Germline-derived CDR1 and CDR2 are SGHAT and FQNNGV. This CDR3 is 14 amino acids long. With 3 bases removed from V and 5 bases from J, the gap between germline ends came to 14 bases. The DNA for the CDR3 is TGTGCCAGCAGCTTCAACCCCCGGCGGGACGAGCAGTACTTC. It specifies CASSFNPRRDEQYF.

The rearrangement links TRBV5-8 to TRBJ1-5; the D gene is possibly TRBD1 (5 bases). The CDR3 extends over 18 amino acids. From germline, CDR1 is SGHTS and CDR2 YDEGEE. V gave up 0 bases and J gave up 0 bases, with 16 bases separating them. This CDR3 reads CASSLGRDADYSNQPQHF. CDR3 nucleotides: TGTGCCAGCAGCTTGGGGAGGGACGCCGACTATAGCAATCAGCCCCAGCATTTT.

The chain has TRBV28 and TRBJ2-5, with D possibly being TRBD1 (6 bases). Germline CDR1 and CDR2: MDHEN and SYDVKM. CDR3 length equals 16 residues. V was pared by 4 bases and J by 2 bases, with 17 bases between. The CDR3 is CASSSTGTLKQETQYF. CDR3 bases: TGTGCCAGCAGTTCCACCGGGACACTCAAACAAGAGACCCAGTACTTC.

The CDR3: CASSLNIGQVNTEAFF. Here the CDR3 DNA reads TGTGCCAGCAGCTTAAATATCGGACAAGTGAACACTGAAGCTTTCTTT. The chain carries TRBV5-6 and TRBJ1-1; a possible D gene is TRBD1 (5 bases). Trimming removed 2 bases at V and 0 bases at J, with 14 bases between. This CDR3 contains 16 residues. Germline CDR1 reads SGHDT; CDR2 reads YYEEEE.

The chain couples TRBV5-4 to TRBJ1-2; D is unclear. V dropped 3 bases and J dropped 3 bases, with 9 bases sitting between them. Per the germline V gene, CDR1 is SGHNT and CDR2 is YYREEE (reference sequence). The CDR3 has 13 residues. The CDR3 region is CASSSPSYYGYTF. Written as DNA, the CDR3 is TGTGCCAGCAGCTCCCCATCATACTATGGCTACACCTTC.

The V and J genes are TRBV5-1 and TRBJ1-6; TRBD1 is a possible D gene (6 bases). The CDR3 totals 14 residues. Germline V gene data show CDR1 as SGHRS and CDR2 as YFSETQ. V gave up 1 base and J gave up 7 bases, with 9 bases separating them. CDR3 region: CASSLPGVNSPLHF. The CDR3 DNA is TGCGCCAGCAGCTTGCCAGGGGTGAATTCACCCCTCCACTTT.

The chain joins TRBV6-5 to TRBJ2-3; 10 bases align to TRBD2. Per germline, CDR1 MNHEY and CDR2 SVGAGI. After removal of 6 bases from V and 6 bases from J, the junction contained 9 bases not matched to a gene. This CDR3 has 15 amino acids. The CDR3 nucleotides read TGTGCCAGCAGGGGGAGCGGGAGGGCCTTGGATACGCAGTATTTT. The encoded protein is CASRGSGRALDTQYF.

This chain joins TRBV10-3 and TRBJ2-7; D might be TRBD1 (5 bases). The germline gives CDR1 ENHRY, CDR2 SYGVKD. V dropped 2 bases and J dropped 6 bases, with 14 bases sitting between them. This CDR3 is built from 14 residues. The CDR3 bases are TGTGCCATCAGTGAGGACCCCAGGGTTTCCGAGCAGTACTTC. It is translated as CAISEDPRVSEQYF.

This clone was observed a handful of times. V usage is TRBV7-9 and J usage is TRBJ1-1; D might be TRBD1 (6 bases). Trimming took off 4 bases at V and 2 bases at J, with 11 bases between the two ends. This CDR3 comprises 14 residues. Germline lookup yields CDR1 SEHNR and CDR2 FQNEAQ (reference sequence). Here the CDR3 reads CASSSGQHNTEAFF. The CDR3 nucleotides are TGTGCCAGCAGCTCAGGACAGCACAACACTGAAGCTTTCTTT.

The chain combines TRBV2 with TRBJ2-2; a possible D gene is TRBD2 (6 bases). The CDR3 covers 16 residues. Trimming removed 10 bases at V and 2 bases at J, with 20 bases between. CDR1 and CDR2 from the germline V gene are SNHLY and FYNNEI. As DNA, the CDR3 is TGTGCCATCCGGGACTTCCGAACTTCAAACACCGGGGAGCTGTTTTTT. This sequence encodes CAIRDFRTSNTGELFF. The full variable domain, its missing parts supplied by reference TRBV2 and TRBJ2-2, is EPEVTQTPSHQVTQMGQEVILRCVPISNHLYFYWYRQILGQKVEFLVSFYNNEISEKSEIFDDQFSVERPDGSNFTLKIRSTKLEDSAMYFCAIRDFRTSNTGELFFGEGSRLTVL.

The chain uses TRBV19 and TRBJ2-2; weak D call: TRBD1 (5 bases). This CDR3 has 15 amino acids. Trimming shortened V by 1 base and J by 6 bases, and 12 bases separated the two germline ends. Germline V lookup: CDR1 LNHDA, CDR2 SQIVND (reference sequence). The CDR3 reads CASSIVQGFAGELFF. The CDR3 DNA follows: TGTGCCAGTAGTATAGTCCAGGGTTTCGCCGGGGAGCTGTTTTTT.